This T cell receptor (beta chain) was captured by sequencing in a study of T cell repertoires in cytomegalovirus infection. Study-wide context: Carrying CMV and the relevant HLA type showed in public TCR beta signatures. Findings and caveats of the study: CMV carriers having the relevant HLA were flagged by cumulative public TCR beta family frequency.

This clonotype was picked up many times. Its matching antigen is unknown. MiXCR, run by TCRdb on the reads, gives a single entry per CDR3 protein. Of about 47,000 distinct CDR3 sequences in the sample, about 21% were seen once. Per germline, CDR1 MDHEN and CDR2 SYDVKM. Trimming at V came to 5 bases and at J to 6 bases, leaving 11 bases not matched to a gene. The CDR3 has 16 amino acids. This TCR was recovered from a human donor in good health (CMV status not recorded). Some clones in this sample may be carry-over from other donors' samples. The specimen comprised CD8+ T cells from cultured PBMCs, sampled from culture after CMV antigen stimulation. This chain links TRBV28 with TRBJ1-5, with 9 bases fitting TRBD1. DNA for the CDR3: TGTGCCAGCAGTCTCGTGACAGGGGGGTTAGGTCAGCCCCAGCATTTT. Its protein is CASSLVTGGLGQPQHF.